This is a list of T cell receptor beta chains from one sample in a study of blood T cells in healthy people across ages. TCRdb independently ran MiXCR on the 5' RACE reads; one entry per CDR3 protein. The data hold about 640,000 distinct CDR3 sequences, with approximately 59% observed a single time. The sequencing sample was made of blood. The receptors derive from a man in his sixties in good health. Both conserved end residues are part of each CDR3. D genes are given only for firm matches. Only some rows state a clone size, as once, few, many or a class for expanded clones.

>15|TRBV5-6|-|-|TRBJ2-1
CASSLEGRDYNEQFF
TGTGCCAGCAGCTTGGAGGGCAGGGACTACAATGAGCAGTTCTTC
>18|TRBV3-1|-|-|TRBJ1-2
CASSQVGRTGFSNYGYTF
TGTGCCAGCAGCCAAGTGGGGCGGACCGGATTCTCTAACTATGGCTACACCTTC
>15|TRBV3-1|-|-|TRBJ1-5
CASSQDHRVKQPQHF
TGTGCCAGCAGCCAAGACCACAGGGTTAAGCAGCCCCAGCATTTT
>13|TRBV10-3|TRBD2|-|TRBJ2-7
CAISVGLDHEQYF
TGTGCCATCAGTGTTGGACTAGACCACGAGCAGTACTTC
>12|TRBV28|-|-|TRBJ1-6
CASGPWDSPLHF
TGTGCCAGCGGTCCCTGGGATTCACCCCTCCACTTT
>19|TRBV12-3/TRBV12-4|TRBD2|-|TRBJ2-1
CASSLGIGGGATTYNEQFF
TGTGCCAGCAGTTTAGGGATCGGCGGGGGGGCCACAACGTACAATGAGCAGTTCTTC
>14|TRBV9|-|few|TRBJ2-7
CASSGDILGYEQYF
TGTGCCAGCAGCGGTGACATATTAGGCTACGAGCAGTACTTC
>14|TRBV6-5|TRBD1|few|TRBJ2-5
CASSYATGSGTQYF
TGTGCCAGCAGTTATGCGACAGGGTCGGGGACCCAGTACTTC
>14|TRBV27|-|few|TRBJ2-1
CASSFPGGSAGQFF
TGTGCCAGCAGTTTTCCTGGGGGGTCTGCGGGGCAGTTCTTC
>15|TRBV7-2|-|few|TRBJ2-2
CASSQKGTVPGELFF
TGTGCCAGCAGCCAGAAAGGGACCGTCCCCGGGGAGCTGTTTTTT
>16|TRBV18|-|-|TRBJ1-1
CASSTLQGAKNTEAFF
TGTGCCAGCTCTACCCTCCAAGGGGCCAAGAACACTGAAGCTTTCTTT
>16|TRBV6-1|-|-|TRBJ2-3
CASRKGSQISTDTQYF
TGTGCCAGCAGGAAGGGCAGCCAAATAAGCACAGATACGCAGTATTTT
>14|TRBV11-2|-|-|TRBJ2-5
CASSLQDPQETQYF
TGTGCCAGCAGCTTACAGGACCCTCAAGAGACCCAGTACTTC
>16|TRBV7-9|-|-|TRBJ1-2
CASRPHQREPNYGYTF
TGTGCCAGCAGACCTCATCAGAGGGAGCCTAACTATGGCTACACCTTC
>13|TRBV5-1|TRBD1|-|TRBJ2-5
CASSLQGLETRYF
TGCGCCAGCAGCCTACAGGGGCTAGAGACCCGGTACTTC
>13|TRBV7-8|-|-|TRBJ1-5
CASSYLLNQPQHF
TGTGCCAGCAGCTACCTTTTAAATCAGCCCCAGCATTTT
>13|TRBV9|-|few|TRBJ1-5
CASSVDTNQPQHF
TGTGCCAGCAGCGTAGACACCAATCAGCCCCAGCATTTT
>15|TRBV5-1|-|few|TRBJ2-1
CASSLGVGSYNEQFF
TGCGCCAGCAGCTTGGGGGTAGGCTCCTACAATGAGCAGTTCTTC
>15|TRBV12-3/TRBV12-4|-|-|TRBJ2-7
CATMKRGVGDYEQYF
TGTGCCACCATGAAGAGAGGGGTCGGAGACTACGAGCAGTACTTC
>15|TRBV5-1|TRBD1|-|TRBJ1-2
CASSPNRGRSYGYTF
TGCGCCAGCAGCCCCAACAGGGGACGGAGCTATGGCTACACCTTC
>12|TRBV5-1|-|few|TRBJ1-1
CASSPGTSEAFF
TGCGCCAGCAGCCCCGGGACATCTGAAGCTTTCTTT
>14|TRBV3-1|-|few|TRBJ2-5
CASSQGGLRETQYF
TGTGCCAGCAGCCAAGGGGGACTCCGGGAGACCCAGTACTTC
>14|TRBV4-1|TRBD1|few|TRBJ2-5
CASSQTQGVGKQYF
TGCGCCAGCAGCCAAACACAGGGGGTCGGGAAGCAGTACTTC